These 13 T cell receptor beta chains were all obtained from the same sample, sequenced in a study of blood T cell repertoires in COVID-19. The table came from immunoSEQ multiplex PCR; TCRdb's copy has only in-frame clones and leaves some out. The sample carries roughly 99,000 clones, 75% to 85% recorded once. Sequencing was carried out using peripheral blood. These receptors were collected from a woman older than 75 with active or convalescent COVID-19.

This chain uses TRBV7-2 with TRBJ1-5, with D possibly TRBD1 on 5 matching bases. CDR3 length: 15 residues. The V end lost 2 bases, the J end lost 6 bases, and 14 bases lay between the germline ends. Germline CDR1 SGHTA, CDR2 FQGNSA. The CDR3 DNA is TGTGCCAGCAGCTTATCAGGGTGGGCTTCTCAGCCCCAGCATTTT. Amino acid sequence: CASSLSGWASQPQHF.

This clone was observed a handful of times. The chain uses TRBV10-1 and TRBJ2-2, with D possibly matching TRBD1 (5 bases). The CDR3 extends over 13 amino acids. Germline CDR1 is WNHNN and CDR2 is SYGVQD (reference sequence). V shed 5 bases and J shed 5 bases, with 9 bases lying between them. CDR3 region: CASSRQRTGELFF. The CDR3 DNA is TGCGCCAGCAGTCGACAGCGTACCGGGGAGCTGTTTTTT.

This clone has a handful of counts. CDR3 amino acids: CAAGTGGYQPQHF. CDR3 DNA sequence: TGCGCCGCTGGCACAGGGGGTTATCAGCCCCAGCATTTT. The rearrangement links TRBV4-1 to TRBJ1-5; 8 nucleotides match TRBD1. The V gene end was trimmed by 11 bases and the J gene end by 5 bases; junction bases not matched to a gene: 8. Germline V gene data show CDR1 as MGHRA and CDR2 as YSYEKL. The CDR3 covers 13 residues.

The chain joins TRBV7-2 to TRBJ2-1, with TRBD2 matching over 9 bases. V was pared by 5 bases and J by 6 bases, with 14 bases of the junction left unmatched. The CDR3 runs to 17 residues. Germline V gene data show CDR1 as SGHTA and CDR2 as FQGNSA. As DNA, the CDR3 is TGTGCCAGCAGCAGCCGAATAGCGGGAGTGGGGCTCAATGAGCAGTTCTTC. Encoded protein: CASSSRIAGVGLNEQFF.

The CDR3 nucleotides are TGTGCCAGCACCAAAGGGGGGGATTGGGAGACCCAGTACTTC. It yields the protein CASTKGGDWETQYF. The V call is TRBV6-5, the J call TRBJ2-5; maybe TRBD2 (7 bases). Trimming removed 7 bases at V and 5 bases at J, with 17 bases between. CDR1 is MNHEY and CDR2 is SVGAGI in the germline V gene. This CDR3 spans 14 amino acids.

J is TRBJ2-7 and V is TRBV28, with 7 nucleotides matching TRBD1. In germline, CDR1 is MDHEN, CDR2 SYDVKM. The CDR3 contains 14 residues. The J segment lost 0 bases and the V segment lost 8 bases, leaving 7 bases of the junction unmatched. CDR3: CASSGTANSYEQYF. The CDR3 DNA reads TGTGCCAGCTCGGGGACAGCTAACTCCTACGAGCAGTACTTC.

The V call is TRBV27, the J call TRBJ1-4; the D gene is possibly TRBD1 (5 bases). The CDR3 has 14 residues. V lost 6 bases and J lost 0, with 8 bases in between. Germline V lookup: CDR1 MNHEY, CDR2 SMNVEV (reference sequence). For the CDR3, the DNA is TGTGCCAGCAGGTTACAGGCAACTAATGAAAAACTGTTTTTT. It translates to CASRLQATNEKLFF. The variable domain in full, with the rest retrieved from reference TRBV27 and TRBJ1-4, is EAQVTQNPRYLITVTGKKLTVTCSQNMNHEYMSWYRQDPGLGLRQIYYSMNVEVTDKGDVPEGYKVSRKEKRNFPLILESPSPNQTSLYFCASRLQATNEKLFFGSGTQLSVL.

This rearrangement joins TRBV3-1 (or the pseudogene TRBV3-2) to TRBJ2-7; D unclear. The CDR3 sequence is 15 residues long. The germline CDR1 and CDR2 sequences are LGHDT and YNNKEL (reference sequence). Trimming took off 4 bases at V and 1 base at J, with 14 bases between the two ends. The DNA for the CDR3 is TGTGCCAGCAGCCCGACTCATGGCAATTCCTACGAGCAGTACTTC. It codes for CASSPTHGNSYEQYF.

This clone was counted between two and nine times. The chain joins TRBV18 to TRBJ2-5; 8 bases fit TRBD1. CDR3 length equals 16 residues. The trim removed 1 base at V and 5 bases at J, leaving 9 bases unmatched. The germline CDR1 and CDR2 sequences are KGHSH and LQKENI. This chain's CDR3 is CASSPLMDRDQETQYF. For the CDR3, the DNA is TGTGCCAGCTCACCACTCATGGACAGGGATCAGGAGACCCAGTACTTC. Based on the CDR3 plus reference TRBV18 and TRBJ2-5, the full variable domain is NAGVMQNPRHLVRRRGQEARLRCSPMKGHSHVYWYRQLPEEGLKFMVYLQKENIIDESGMPKERFSAEFPKEGPSILRIQQVVRGDSAAYFCASSPLMDRDQETQYFGPGTRLLVL.

The CDR3 DNA is TGTGCCAGCAGTTATGATCGAGTTCTTATGAACACTGAAGCTTTCTTT. Protein sequence: CASSYDRVLMNTEAFF. The genes are TRBV6-6 and TRBJ1-1; D is ambiguous. This CDR3 has 16 residues. V was shortened by 3 bases and J by 0 bases, with 14 bases between the two germline ends. The germline V gene has CDR1 MNHNY and CDR2 SVGAGI (reference sequence).

This chain connects TRBV5-6 to TRBJ2-5, with TRBD1 as a possible D gene (5 bases). This CDR3 contains 14 residues. Germline V gene data show CDR1 as SGHDT and CDR2 as YYEEEE. V lost 2 bases, J lost 2 bases, and 10 bases lay in between. CDR3 bases: TGTGCCAGCAGCTTTTCGACAGTACAAGAGACCCAGTACTTC. Translation: CASSFSTVQETQYF.

The V gene is TRBV2, the J gene TRBJ2-5; 9 positions match TRBD1. J gave up 4 bases and V 5 bases, and 8 bases lay outside the gene matches. There are 15 residues in the CDR3. Germline V lookup: CDR1 SNHLY, CDR2 FYNNEI. The CDR3 loop is CASSKRTGVGETQYF. The CDR3 region has the DNA TGTGCCAGCAGTAAAAGGACAGGGGTTGGAGAGACCCAGTACTTC.

This chain connects TRBV28 to TRBJ2-7; maybe TRBD1 (6 bases). V gave up 4 bases and J gave up 4 bases, with 14 bases separating them. This CDR3 spans 14 amino acids. Germline-derived CDR1 and CDR2 are MDHEN and SYDVKM. The CDR3 DNA reads TGTGCCAGCAGTTCCTACAGGGAATTTTACGAGCAGTACTTC. Translating it yields CASSSYREFYEQYF.